This record covers a single T cell receptor beta chain. In germline, CDR1 is SQVTM, CDR2 ANQGSEA. The trim removed 8 bases at V and 3 bases at J, leaving 12 bases unmatched. CDR3 length: 14 amino acids. The data were taken from a study of T cells in Graves' hyperthyroidism and ophthalmopathy. The TCR beta CDR3 regions underwent amplification using RNA transcripts as the source. Initially, a first-round RT-PCR of the TCR CDR3 employed the HTBI primer set. MiXCR was run by TCRdb on the multiplex PCR reads, yielding one entry per CDR3 protein. The sample yields fewer than 700,000 distinct CDR3 sequences, under 20% seen once.

The chain has TRBV29-1 and TRBJ1-1; 7 nucleotides line up with TRBD1. Sequenced: blood. This TCR came from a woman in her 30s with Graves' hyperthyroidism. DNA for the CDR3: TGCAGCATGGTCAGGGGGTTAAAGTACACTGAAGCTTTCTTT. Protein product: CSMVRGLKYTEAFF.